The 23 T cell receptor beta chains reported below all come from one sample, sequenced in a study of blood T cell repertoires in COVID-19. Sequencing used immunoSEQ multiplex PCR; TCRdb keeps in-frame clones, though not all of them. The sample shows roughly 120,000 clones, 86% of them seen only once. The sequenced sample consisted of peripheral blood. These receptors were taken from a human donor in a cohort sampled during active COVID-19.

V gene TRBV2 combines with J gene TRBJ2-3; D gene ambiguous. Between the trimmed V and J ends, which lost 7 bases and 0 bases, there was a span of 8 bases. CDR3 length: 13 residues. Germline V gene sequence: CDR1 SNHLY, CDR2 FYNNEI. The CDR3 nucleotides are TGTGCCAGCATGGCCCACAGCACAGATACGCAGTATTTT. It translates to CASMAHSTDTQYF. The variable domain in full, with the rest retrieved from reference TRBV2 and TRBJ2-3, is EPEVTQTPSHQVTQMGQEVILRCVPISNHLYFYWYRQILGQKVEFLVSFYNNEISEKSEIFDDQFSVERPDGSNFTLKIRSTKLEDSAMYFCASMAHSTDTQYFGPGTRLTVL.

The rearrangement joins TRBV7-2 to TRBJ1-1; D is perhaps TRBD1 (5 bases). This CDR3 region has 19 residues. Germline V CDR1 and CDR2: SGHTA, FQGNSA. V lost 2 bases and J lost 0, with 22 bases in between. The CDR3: CASSLPGSYRDFMNTEAFF. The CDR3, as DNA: TGTGCCAGCAGCTTACCAGGGTCCTATCGAGACTTCATGAACACTGAAGCTTTCTTT.

The CDR3 loop reads CASSSTGTSSYEQYF. The CDR3 coding sequence is TGCGCCAGCAGCTCAACCGGGACTAGCAGCTACGAGCAGTACTTC. The V gene is TRBV5-1, the J gene TRBJ2-7; TRBD2 matches at 9 bases. The germline V gene encodes CDR1 SGHRS and CDR2 YFSETQ. The CDR3 is 15 residues long. Unmatched junction bases numbered 7, after V lost 3 bases and J lost 3 bases.

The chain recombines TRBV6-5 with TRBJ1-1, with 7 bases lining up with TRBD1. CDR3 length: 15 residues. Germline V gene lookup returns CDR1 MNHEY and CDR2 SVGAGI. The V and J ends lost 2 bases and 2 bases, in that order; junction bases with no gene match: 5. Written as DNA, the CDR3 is TGTGCCAGCAGTTACGACGGACAGGCTAACACTGAAGCTTTCTTT. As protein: CASSYDGQANTEAFF.

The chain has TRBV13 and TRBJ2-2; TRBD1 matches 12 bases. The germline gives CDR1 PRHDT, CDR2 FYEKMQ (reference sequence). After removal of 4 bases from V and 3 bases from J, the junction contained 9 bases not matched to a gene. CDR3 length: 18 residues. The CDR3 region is CASSSSGTGGADTGELFF. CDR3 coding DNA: TGTGCCAGCAGCTCCTCCGGGACAGGGGGCGCGGACACCGGGGAGCTGTTTTTT.

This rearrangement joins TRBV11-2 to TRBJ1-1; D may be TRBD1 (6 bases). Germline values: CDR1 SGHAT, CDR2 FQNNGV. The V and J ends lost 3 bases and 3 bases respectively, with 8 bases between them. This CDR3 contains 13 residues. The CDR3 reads CASSFSGDTEAFF. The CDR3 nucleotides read TGTGCCAGCAGCTTCTCAGGGGACACTGAAGCTTTCTTT.

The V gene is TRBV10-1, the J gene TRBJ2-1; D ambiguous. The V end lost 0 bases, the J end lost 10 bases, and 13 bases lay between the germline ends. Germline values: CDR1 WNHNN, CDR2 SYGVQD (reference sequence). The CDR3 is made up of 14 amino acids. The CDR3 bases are TGCGCCAGCAGTGAGTCGGGCAGAAGTACCGAGCAGTTCTTC. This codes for CASSESGRSTEQFF.

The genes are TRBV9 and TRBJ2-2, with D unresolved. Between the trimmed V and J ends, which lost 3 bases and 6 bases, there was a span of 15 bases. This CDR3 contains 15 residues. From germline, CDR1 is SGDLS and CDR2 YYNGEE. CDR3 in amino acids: CASSGGPAEPGELFF. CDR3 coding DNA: TGTGCCAGCAGCGGTGGTCCGGCGGAACCCGGGGAGCTGTTTTTT.

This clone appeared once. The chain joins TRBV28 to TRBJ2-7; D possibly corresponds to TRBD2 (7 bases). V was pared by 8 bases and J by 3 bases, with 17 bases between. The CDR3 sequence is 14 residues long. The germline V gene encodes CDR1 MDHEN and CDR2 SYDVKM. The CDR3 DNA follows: TGTGCCAGCGGGGGGTGGCGGGGGCTCTACGAGCAGTACTTC. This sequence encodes CASGGWRGLYEQYF.

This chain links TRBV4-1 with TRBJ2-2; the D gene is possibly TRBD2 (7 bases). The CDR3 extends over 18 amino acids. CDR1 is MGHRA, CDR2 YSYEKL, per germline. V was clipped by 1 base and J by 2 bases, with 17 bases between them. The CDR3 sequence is CASSQAPGGGYNTGELFF. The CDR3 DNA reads TGCGCCAGCAGCCAAGCGCCGGGGGGCGGATATAACACCGGGGAGCTGTTTTTT.

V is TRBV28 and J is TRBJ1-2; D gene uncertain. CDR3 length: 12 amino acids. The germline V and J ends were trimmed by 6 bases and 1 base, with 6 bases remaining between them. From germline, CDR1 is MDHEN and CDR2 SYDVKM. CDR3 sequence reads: CASREGNYGYTF. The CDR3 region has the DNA TGTGCCAGCAGAGAGGGTAACTATGGCTACACCTTC.

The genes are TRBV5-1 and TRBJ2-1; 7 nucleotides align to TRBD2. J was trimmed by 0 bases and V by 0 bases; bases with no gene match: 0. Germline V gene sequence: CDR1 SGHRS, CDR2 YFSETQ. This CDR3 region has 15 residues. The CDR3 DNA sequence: TGCGCCAGCAGCTTGGGCGGGAGCTCCTACAATGAGCAGTTCTTC. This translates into CASSLGGSSYNEQFF.

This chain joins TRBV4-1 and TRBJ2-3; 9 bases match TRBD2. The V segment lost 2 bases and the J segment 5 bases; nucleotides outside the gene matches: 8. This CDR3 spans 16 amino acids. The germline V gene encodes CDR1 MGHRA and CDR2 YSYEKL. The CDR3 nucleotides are TGCGCCAGCAGCCAATCCCATAGCGGGAGTGAAGATACGCAGTATTTT. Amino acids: CASSQSHSGSEDTQYF.

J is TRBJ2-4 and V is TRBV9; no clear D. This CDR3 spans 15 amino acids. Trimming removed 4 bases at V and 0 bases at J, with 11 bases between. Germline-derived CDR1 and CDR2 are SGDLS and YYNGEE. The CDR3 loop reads CASSPNLLAKNIQYF. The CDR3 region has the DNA TGTGCCAGCAGCCCCAACCTACTAGCCAAAAACATTCAGTACTTC.

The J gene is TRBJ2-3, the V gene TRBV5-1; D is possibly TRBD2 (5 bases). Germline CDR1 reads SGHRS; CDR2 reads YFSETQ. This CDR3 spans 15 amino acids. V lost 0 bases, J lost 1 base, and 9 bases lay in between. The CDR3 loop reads CASSLVGVGTDTQYF. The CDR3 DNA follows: TGCGCCAGCAGCTTGGTCGGGGTTGGCACAGATACGCAGTATTTT. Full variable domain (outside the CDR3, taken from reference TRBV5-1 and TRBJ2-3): KAGVTQTPRYLIKTRGQQVTLSCSPISGHRSVSWYQQTPGQGLQFLFEYFSETQRNKGNFPGRFSGRQFSNSRSEMNVSTLELGDSALYLCASSLVGVGTDTQYFGPGTRLTVL.

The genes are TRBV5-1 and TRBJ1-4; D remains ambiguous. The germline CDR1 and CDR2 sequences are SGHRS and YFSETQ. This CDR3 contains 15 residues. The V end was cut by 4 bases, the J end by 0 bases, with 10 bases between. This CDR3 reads CASSLGRATNEKLFF. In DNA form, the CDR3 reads TGCGCCAGCAGCCTGGGGAGAGCAACTAATGAAAAACTGTTTTTT.

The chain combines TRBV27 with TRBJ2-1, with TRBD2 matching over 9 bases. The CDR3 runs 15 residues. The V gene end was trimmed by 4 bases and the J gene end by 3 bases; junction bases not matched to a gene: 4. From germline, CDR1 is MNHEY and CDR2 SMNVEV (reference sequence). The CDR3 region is CASSYKRGDYNEQFF. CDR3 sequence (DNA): TGTGCCAGCAGTTATAAGCGGGGGGACTACAATGAGCAGTTCTTC.

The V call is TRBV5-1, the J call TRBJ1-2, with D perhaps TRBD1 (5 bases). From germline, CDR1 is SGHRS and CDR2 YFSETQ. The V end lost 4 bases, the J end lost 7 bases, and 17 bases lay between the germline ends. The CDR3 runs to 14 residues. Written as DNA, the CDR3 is TGCGCCAGCAGCCCTGGTCTGGGGGGGACTGGCTACACCTTC. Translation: CASSPGLGGTGYTF.

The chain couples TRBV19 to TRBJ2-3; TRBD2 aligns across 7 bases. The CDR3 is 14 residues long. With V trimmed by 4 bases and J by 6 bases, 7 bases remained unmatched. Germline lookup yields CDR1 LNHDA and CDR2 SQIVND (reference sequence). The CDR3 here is CASSSRTRSDTQYF. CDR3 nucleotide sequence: TGTGCCAGTAGTAGCCGGACTAGGTCGGATACGCAGTATTTT.

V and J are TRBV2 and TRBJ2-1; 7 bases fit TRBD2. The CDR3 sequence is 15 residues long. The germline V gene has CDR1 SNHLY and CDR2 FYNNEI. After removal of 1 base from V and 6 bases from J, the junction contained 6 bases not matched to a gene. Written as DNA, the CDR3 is TGTGCCAGCAGTGAAGAGGCGGGAGCGGTCAATGAGCAGTTCTTC. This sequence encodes CASSEEAGAVNEQFF.

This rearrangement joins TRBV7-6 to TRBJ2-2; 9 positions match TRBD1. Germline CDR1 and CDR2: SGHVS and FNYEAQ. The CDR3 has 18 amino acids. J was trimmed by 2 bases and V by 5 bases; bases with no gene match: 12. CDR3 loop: CASSPIPLGQGNTGELFF. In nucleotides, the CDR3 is TGTGCCAGCAGCCCGATTCCGTTGGGACAGGGTAACACCGGGGAGCTGTTTTTT.

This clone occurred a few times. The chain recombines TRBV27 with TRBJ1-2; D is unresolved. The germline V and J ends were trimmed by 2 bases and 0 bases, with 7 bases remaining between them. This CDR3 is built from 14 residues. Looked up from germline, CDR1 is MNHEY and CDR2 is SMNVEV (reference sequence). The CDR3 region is CASSLRRSNYGYTF. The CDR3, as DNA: TGTGCCAGCAGTTTACGGCGGTCTAACTATGGCTACACCTTC.

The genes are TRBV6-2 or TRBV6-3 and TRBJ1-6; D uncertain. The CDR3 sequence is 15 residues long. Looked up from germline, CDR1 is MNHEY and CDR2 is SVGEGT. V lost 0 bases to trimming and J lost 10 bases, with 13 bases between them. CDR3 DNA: TGTGCCAGCAGTTACTCCCAGGCCATAGTCTCACCCCTCCACTTT. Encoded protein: CASSYSQAIVSPLHF.